This paragraph covers one T cell receptor (beta chain) sequence. Its antigen is unidentified. From germline, CDR1 is GTSNPN and CDR2 SVGIG (reference sequence). V was clipped by 1 base and J by 5 bases, with 13 bases between them. The CDR3 spans 14 residues. Time point in this sample: 2013-2014 season, 7 days after vaccination. Vaccine contraindications, substance abuse, HIV/AIDS, active malignancy and active illness excluded donors. ICOS+CD38+ and ICOS-CD38- fractions were sorted from non-naive CD4+CXCR5+PD-1+ cells. The assay was immunoSEQ multiplex PCR, and TCRdb's table has in-frame clones only and misses some. The sample includes about 740 clones, roughly two thirds of them seen just once. The source of the sample is a study of follicular helper T cells after annual influenza vaccination. General study points: Each annual vaccination recalled recurring oligoclonal ICOS+CD38+ cTfh clonotypes. Only about 10-22% of analyzed cells yielded productive TCRB sequences.

Source: CXCR5+ CD38+ circulating T follicular helper cells from blood, taken 7 days after influenza vaccination. Subset in this sample: circulating Tfh, non-naive CD4+CXCR5+PD-1+ (ICOS+CD38+ or ICOS-CD38-). The origin of this receptor is an adult who received the influenza vaccine. The V call is TRBV30, the J call TRBJ2-3; D not certain. CDR3 in amino acids: CAWSEKATRDTQYF. In nucleotides, the CDR3 is TGTGCCTGGAGTGAGAAGGCCACACGAGATACGCAGTATTTT.